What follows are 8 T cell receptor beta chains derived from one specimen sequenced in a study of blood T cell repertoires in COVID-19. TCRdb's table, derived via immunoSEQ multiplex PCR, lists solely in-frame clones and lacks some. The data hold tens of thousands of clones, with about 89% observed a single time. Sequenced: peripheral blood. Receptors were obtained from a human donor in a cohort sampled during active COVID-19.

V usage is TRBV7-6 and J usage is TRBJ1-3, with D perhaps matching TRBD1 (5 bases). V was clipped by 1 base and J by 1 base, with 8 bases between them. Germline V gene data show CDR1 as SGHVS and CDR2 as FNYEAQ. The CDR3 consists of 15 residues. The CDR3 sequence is CASSLGQGSGNTIYF. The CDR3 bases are TGTGCCAGCAGCTTAGGTCAGGGATCTGGAAACACCATATATTTT.

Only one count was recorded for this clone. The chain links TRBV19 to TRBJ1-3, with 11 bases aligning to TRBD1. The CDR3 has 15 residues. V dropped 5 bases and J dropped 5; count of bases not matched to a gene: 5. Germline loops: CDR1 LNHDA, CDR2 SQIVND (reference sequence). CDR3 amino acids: CASSPRTGGRNTIYF. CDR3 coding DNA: TGTGCCAGTAGTCCCCGGACAGGGGGCAGAAACACCATATATTTT.

Here the CDR3 DNA reads TGTGCCATCAGGGCACCGGGGGGGCTGGGCACTGAAGCTTTCTTT. Residues: CAIRAPGGLGTEAFF. The rearrangement uses TRBV10-3 and TRBJ1-1; D possibly corresponds to TRBD1 (6 bases). The V end was cut by 6 bases, the J end by 4 bases, with 18 bases between. The CDR3 covers 15 residues. Germline values: CDR1 ENHRY, CDR2 SYGVKD.

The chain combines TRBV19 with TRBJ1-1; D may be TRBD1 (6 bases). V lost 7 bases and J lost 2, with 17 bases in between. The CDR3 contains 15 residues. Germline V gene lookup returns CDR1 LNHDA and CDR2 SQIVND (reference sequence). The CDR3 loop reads CASNPRGATNTEAFF. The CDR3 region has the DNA TGTGCCAGTAACCCTCGGGGGGCAACAAACACTGAAGCTTTCTTT.

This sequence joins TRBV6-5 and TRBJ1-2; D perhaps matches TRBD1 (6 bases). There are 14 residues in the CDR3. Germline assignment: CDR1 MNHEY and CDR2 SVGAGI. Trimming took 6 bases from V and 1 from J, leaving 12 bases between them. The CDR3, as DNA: TGTGCCAGCAGGAAACCGGGACATAACTATGGCTACACCTTC. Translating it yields CASRKPGHNYGYTF.

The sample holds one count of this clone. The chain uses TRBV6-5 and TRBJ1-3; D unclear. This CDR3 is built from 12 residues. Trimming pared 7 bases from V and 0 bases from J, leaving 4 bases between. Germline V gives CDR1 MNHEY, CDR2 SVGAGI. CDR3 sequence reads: CASMRSGNTIYF. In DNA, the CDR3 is TGTGCCAGCATGCGCTCTGGAAACACCATATATTTT.

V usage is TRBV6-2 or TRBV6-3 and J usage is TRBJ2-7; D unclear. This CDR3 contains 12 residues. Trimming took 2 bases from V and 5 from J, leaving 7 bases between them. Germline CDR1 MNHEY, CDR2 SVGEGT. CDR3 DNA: TGTGCCAGCAGTTACCCCGCAGACGAGCAGTACTTC. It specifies CASSYPADEQYF.

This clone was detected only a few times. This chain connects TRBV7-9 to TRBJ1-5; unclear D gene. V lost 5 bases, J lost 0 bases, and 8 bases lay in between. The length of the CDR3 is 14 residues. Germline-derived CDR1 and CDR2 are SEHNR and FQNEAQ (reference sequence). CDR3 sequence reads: CASSTTDSNQPQHF. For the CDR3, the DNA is TGTGCCAGCAGCACGACTGATAGCAATCAGCCCCAGCATTTT.